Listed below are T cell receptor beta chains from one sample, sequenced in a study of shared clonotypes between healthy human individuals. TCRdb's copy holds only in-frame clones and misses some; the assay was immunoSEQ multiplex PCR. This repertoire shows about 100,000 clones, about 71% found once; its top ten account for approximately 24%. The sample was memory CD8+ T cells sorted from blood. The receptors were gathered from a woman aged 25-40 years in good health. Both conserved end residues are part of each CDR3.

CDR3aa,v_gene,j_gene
CASSLAVTSGGEKLFF,TRBV5-1,TRBJ1-4
CTSSPEPDAGDPDTQYF,TRBV1,TRBJ2-3
CASSLGEGTTDTQYF,TRBV11-3,TRBJ2-3
CASSLQASSYEQYF,TRBV5-1,TRBJ2-7
CSVAGAEPPFFYGYTF,TRBV29-1,TRBJ1-2
CASSQAATEAFF,TRBV5-2,TRBJ1-1
CASTQAEGRYEQYF,TRBV19,NA
CASSDQAGQIAYEQYF,TRBV28,TRBJ2-7
CASSLRTSGRGEQFF,TRBV23-1,TRBJ2-1
CASSDEAETNEQFF,TRBV6-4,TRBJ2-1
CASSHRTGDSYGYTF,TRBV4-1,TRBJ1-2
CASSPGPRTAAKNIQYF,TRBV5-6,TRBJ2-4
CASSQQWTSGRADTQYF,TRBV4-1,TRBJ2-3
CASPPRRNTEAFF,TRBV21-1,TRBJ1-1
CASSLYVGRNNEQFF,TRBV5-1,TRBJ2-1
CASNSLAGEDEQFF,TRBV27,TRBJ2-1
CASRGDGPNQPQHF,TRBV27,TRBJ1-5
CASRGDRDFGYTF,TRBV10-2,TRBJ1-2
CASRERGHFGIETQYF,TRBV6-1,TRBJ2-5
CASSDAYRVDYGYTF,TRBV2,TRBJ1-2
CASSLLIGSYNEQFF,TRBV28,TRBJ2-1
CASSPRTGRFNQPQHF,TRBV27,TRBJ1-5
CASSVTGGSFHEQYF,TRBV19,TRBJ2-7
CATSRVFGTPEQYF,TRBV15,TRBJ2-5
CASSRLAGVYTGELFF,TRBV19,TRBJ2-2
CASSLEGANHEQYF,TRBV11-2,TRBJ2-7
CASSIFPGIKNIQYF,TRBV19,TRBJ2-4
CASSPGRPRDEQYF,TRBV18,TRBJ2-7
CASSVLAEGSEQFF,TRBV28,TRBJ2-1
CASSSNTGELFF,TRBV11-1,TRBJ2-2
CASSQALSEALYGYTF,TRBV4-1,TRBJ1-2
CASSEASGSADTQYF,TRBV6-4,TRBJ2-3
CATSRREAIYEQYF,TRBV15,NA
CASSPYGWREASYEQYF,TRBV11-3,TRBJ2-7
CASSPQPYYEQFF,TRBV14,TRBJ2-1
CASSVDRGPYEQYF,TRBV5-1,TRBJ2-7
CASRPRGGLEKLFF,TRBV6-5,TRBJ1-4
CASSPSSGRMVYEQYF,TRBV27,TRBJ2-7
CASSSKIDGTGPYEQYF,TRBV7-6,TRBJ2-7
CARGYGLAFLVEQFF,TRBV21-1,TRBJ2-1
CASSYNQGNQPQHF,TRBV27,TRBJ1-5
CASSLGDRGVYGYTF,TRBV5-4,TRBJ1-2
CASSLKGFLSYEQYF,TRBV7-9,TRBJ2-7
CASSFGVYEQYF,TRBV5-4,TRBJ2-7
CASSAALTGDQETQYF,TRBV25-1,TRBJ2-5
CASSLASGSAEQYF,TRBV4-2,TRBJ2-7
CASSQDLETGYYGYTF,TRBV4-1,TRBJ1-2
CASSQRTSRDIQYF,TRBV4-2,TRBJ2-4
CASGLAGYNEQFF,TRBV5-1,TRBJ2-1
CASSDGRGEANYGYTF,TRBV2,TRBJ1-2
CASSSRGSSYEQYF,TRBV6-5,TRBJ2-7
CASTGQINQPQHF,TRBV19,TRBJ1-5
CASSVSNTEAFF,TRBV9,TRBJ1-1
CASSQDDPFEGPEAFF,TRBV4-2,TRBJ1-1
CSVEPEAGMEQYF,TRBV29-1,TRBJ2-7
CASSLWAIQETQYF,TRBV5-6,TRBJ2-5
CASRLVCDRNTPYEQYF,TRBV12-2,TRBJ2-7